This T cell receptor beta chain came from a study of shared clonotypes between healthy human individuals. Germline V gene lookup returns CDR1 SNHLY and CDR2 FYNNEI. Trimming stripped 3 bases from V and 5 bases from J, with 19 bases between. The CDR3 length is 16 residues. The authors ran the assay at deep level. Each PCR replicate run on unsorted PBMC took in about 0.3 ug DNA, approximately 30,000 T cell genomes. Sequenced by immunoSEQ multiplex PCR; TCRdb stores in-frame clones only, minus some. The table lists about 560,000 clones, around 76% of them singletons. The receptor was isolated from a woman aged 40 to 50 in good health. Some clones in this sample may be carry-over from other donors' samples. V and J are TRBV2 and TRBJ2-5; D is undetermined. The specimen sequenced was PBMCs. DNA for the CDR3: TGTGCCAGCAGTGATGGGGATCGGTTACCCCGGGAGACCCAGTACTTC. Its translation is CASSDGDRLPRETQYF. The variable domain in full, with the rest retrieved from reference TRBV2 and TRBJ2-5, is EPEVTQTPSHQVTQMGQEVILRCVPISNHLYFYWYRQILGQKVEFLVSFYNNEISEKSEIFDDQFSVERPDGSNFTLKIRSTKLEDSAMYFCASSDGDRLPRETQYFGPGTRLLVL.